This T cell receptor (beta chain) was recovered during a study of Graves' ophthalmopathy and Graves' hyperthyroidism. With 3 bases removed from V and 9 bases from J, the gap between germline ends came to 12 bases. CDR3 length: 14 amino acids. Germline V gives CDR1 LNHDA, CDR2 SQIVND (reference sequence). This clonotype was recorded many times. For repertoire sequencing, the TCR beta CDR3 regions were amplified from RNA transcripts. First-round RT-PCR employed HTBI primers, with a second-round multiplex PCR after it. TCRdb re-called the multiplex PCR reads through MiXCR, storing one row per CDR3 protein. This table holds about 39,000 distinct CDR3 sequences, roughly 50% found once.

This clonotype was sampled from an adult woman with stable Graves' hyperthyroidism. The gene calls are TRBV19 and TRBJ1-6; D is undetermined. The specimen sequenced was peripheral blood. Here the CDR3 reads CASSIYQATSPLHF. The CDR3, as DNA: TGTGCCAGTAGTATTTACCAAGCTACTTCACCCCTCCACTTT.